Below, 30 T cell receptor beta chains from the same sample are listed, as sequenced in a study of blood T cell repertoires in COVID-19. The repertoire was sequenced with immunoSEQ multiplex PCR; TCRdb's copy has only in-frame clones and lacks some. The sample yields 200,000 to 300,000 clones, 70% to 90% seen once. Sequenced input: peripheral blood. The receptors shown here come from a woman in her fifties or sixties with COVID-19, enrolled during active disease.

Only a few counts were recorded for this clone. The chain's CDR3 is CASSPRPVAKNIQYF. The CDR3, as DNA: TGTGCCAGCTCACCCCGTCCAGTAGCCAAAAACATTCAGTACTTC. The J gene is TRBJ2-4, the V gene TRBV18, with no clear D. Trimming shortened V by 3 bases and J by 0 bases, and 9 bases separated the two germline ends. The CDR3 covers 15 residues. Germline values: CDR1 KGHSH, CDR2 LQKENI.

As DNA, the CDR3 is TGTGCCAGCAGTTACTCCGGGAGCAGGGATCCCTACGAGCAGTACTTC. Protein product: CASSYSGSRDPYEQYF. The chain uses TRBV6-5 and TRBJ2-7; TRBD2 might be the D (6 bases). Germline V gene sequence: CDR1 MNHEY, CDR2 SVGAGI. The V end was cut by 0 bases, the J end by 2 bases, with 14 bases between. The CDR3 runs 16 residues.

The chain couples TRBV19 to TRBJ2-5; D possibly corresponds to TRBD1 (6 bases). V was cut by 3 bases and J by 2 bases, with 16 bases left in between. The V gene's germline CDR1 is LNHDA and CDR2 SQIVND (reference sequence). The CDR3 spans 16 residues. CDR3 nucleotide sequence: TGTGCCAGTAGTATGTACAGGGCCCGCACACAAGAGACCCAGTACTTC. It encodes CASSMYRARTQETQYF.

The rearrangement joins TRBV6-5 to TRBJ2-6, with D possibly TRBD1 on 6 matching bases. The ends were cut back, 2 bases at V and 1 base at J, with 9 bases in the middle. The CDR3 length is 16 residues. CDR1 is MNHEY and CDR2 is SVGAGI in the germline V gene. The CDR3: CASSYTTGSGANVLTF. CDR3 DNA sequence: TGTGCCAGCAGTTACACAACAGGGTCTGGGGCCAACGTCCTGACTTTC.

V gene TRBV18 combines with J gene TRBJ1-6; no reliable D call. This CDR3 is 13 amino acids long. The germline CDR1 and CDR2 sequences are KGHSH and LQKENI. V was clipped by 3 bases and J by 10 bases, with 10 bases between them. Written as DNA, the CDR3 is TGTGCCAGCTCACCTAGTAAGGAGTCACCCCTCCACTTT. The encoded protein is CASSPSKESPLHF.

In the case of this clone: The same CDR3 is also encoded by other DNA sequences in this sample. The V gene is TRBV27, the J gene TRBJ2-7, with TRBD1 identical over 8 bases. V dropped 6 bases and J dropped 4; count of bases not matched to a gene: 5. The CDR3 is 13 residues long. CDR1 is MNHEY and CDR2 is SMNVEV in the germline V gene (reference sequence). CDR3 sequence reads: CASRPTGGYEQYF. In DNA form, the CDR3 reads TGTGCCAGCAGACCCACAGGGGGGTACGAGCAGTACTTC.

This chain uses TRBV6-2 or TRBV6-3 with TRBJ2-7; TRBD2 aligns across 11 bases. With 5 bases clipped from V and 3 bases from J, the junction kept 9 bases outside the gene matches. The CDR3 loop spans 16 amino acids. CDR1 MNHEY and CDR2 SVGEGT come from the germline V gene. Here the CDR3 DNA reads TGTGCCAGCAGTGCTACTACCGGGACTAGCGGCTACGAGCAGTACTTC. This translates into CASSATTGTSGYEQYF.

The gene calls are TRBV30 and TRBJ1-5; TRBD1 might be the D (5 bases). Germline V gene lookup returns CDR1 GTSNPN and CDR2 SVGIG (reference sequence). This CDR3 is 13 amino acids long. V was shortened by 8 bases and J by 7 bases, with 18 bases between the two germline ends. The CDR3 DNA sequence: TGTGCCGGGGAGGCAGGGAGCGGGCAGCCCCAGCATTTT. This gives the protein CAGEAGSGQPQHF.

The chain couples TRBV9 to TRBJ1-2, with 7 nucleotides matching TRBD1. J lost 3 bases, V lost 4 bases, and 6 bases had no gene match. CDR1 is SGDLS and CDR2 is YYNGEE in the germline V gene. The CDR3 covers 14 residues. The CDR3 DNA is TGTGCCAGCAGCATCCGACAGGGCGACTATGGCTACACCTTC. It is translated as CASSIRQGDYGYTF.

The chain joins TRBV10-3 to TRBJ2-3; the match to TRBD2 covers 9 bases. Germline loops: CDR1 ENHRY, CDR2 SYGVKD. The trim removed 11 bases at V and 5 bases at J, leaving 11 bases unmatched. The CDR3 covers 14 residues. CDR3 nucleotides: TGTGCCGTGGGGCGGGAGGGCCGGAAAGATACGCAGTATTTT. It translates to CAVGREGRKDTQYF.

The gene calls are TRBV19 and TRBJ1-5; TRBD1 is a possible D gene (6 bases). The CDR3 extends over 16 amino acids. V lost 6 bases, J lost 2 bases, and 17 bases lay in between. CDR1 LNHDA and CDR2 SQIVND come from the germline V gene (reference sequence). For the CDR3, the DNA is TGTGCCAGTAGGAACCCTACAGGGTTGGGCAATCAGCCCCAGCATTTT. Its protein product is CASRNPTGLGNQPQHF. The full variable domain, with the rest looked up from reference TRBV19 and TRBJ1-5, is DGGITQSPKYLFRKEGQNVTLSCEQNLNHDAMYWYRQDPGQGLRLIYYSQIVNDFQKGDIAEGYSVSREKKESFPLTVTSAQKNPTAFYLCASRNPTGLGNQPQHFGDGTRLSIL.

The chain recombines TRBV6-5 with TRBJ2-2, with D possibly being TRBD1 (5 bases). The CDR3 has 14 residues. Trimming took 6 bases from V and 0 from J, leaving 8 bases between them. Germline values: CDR1 MNHEY, CDR2 SVGAGI. CDR3 sequence: CASSPTANTGELFF. In DNA, the CDR3 is TGTGCCAGCAGCCCGACAGCGAACACCGGGGAGCTGTTTTTT.

The rearrangement uses TRBV12-5 and TRBJ2-5; 7 bases fit TRBD2. After removal of 1 base from V and 5 bases from J, the junction contained 10 bases not matched to a gene. Germline CDR1 is LGHNT and CDR2 is FRNRAP. This CDR3 is built from 16 residues. The CDR3 coding sequence is TGTGCTAGTGGTTTGGGGATCAACGCGGGAGTTGAGACCCAGTACTTC. As protein: CASGLGINAGVETQYF.

The rearrangement joins TRBV19 to TRBJ2-3, with 10 bases aligning to TRBD2. This CDR3 comprises 18 residues. Germline CDR1 and CDR2: LNHDA and SQIVND (reference sequence). Losses at the gene ends were 1 base for V and 5 bases for J; bases not matched to a gene: 12. The CDR3 spells CASSIASRLAGAGDTQYF. In nucleotides, the CDR3 is TGTGCCAGTAGTATAGCTTCCCGCCTAGCGGGAGCGGGAGATACGCAGTATTTT.

J is TRBJ2-5 and V is TRBV28, with TRBD1 identical over 8 bases. Germline lookup yields CDR1 MDHEN and CDR2 SYDVKM. The CDR3 loop spans 15 amino acids. The V gene end was trimmed by 5 bases and the J gene end by 1 base; junction bases not matched to a gene: 6. CDR3 loop: CASSTPQGGQETQYF. Here the CDR3 DNA reads TGTGCCAGCAGTACGCCACAGGGGGGCCAAGAGACCCAGTACTTC.

V usage is TRBV3-1 (or the pseudogene TRBV3-2) and J usage is TRBJ2-7, with TRBD1 as a possible D gene (6 bases). The CDR3 has 13 amino acids. The germline V and J ends were trimmed by 3 bases and 7 bases, with 13 bases remaining between them. Germline CDR1 is LGHDT and CDR2 is YNNKEL (reference sequence). CDR3 sequence (DNA): TGTGCCAGCAGCCAGACAGGAGTAGGAGAGCAGTACTTC. Its protein product is CASSQTGVGEQYF.

The chain has TRBV5-5 and TRBJ2-7; TRBD2 aligns across 11 bases. The CDR3 runs 17 residues. The V and J ends lost 4 bases and 1 base, in that order; junction bases with no gene match: 10. From germline, CDR1 is SGHKS and CDR2 YYEKEE (reference sequence). CDR3 in amino acids: CASSSRLAGGSSYEQYF. DNA of the CDR3: TGTGCCAGCAGCAGCAGGCTAGCGGGAGGTTCTTCCTACGAGCAGTACTTC.

V and J are TRBV28 and TRBJ2-5; 7 nucleotides agree with TRBD1. The trim removed 6 bases at V and 2 bases at J, leaving 6 bases unmatched. Germline CDR1 MDHEN, CDR2 SYDVKM. This CDR3 is 14 amino acids long. DNA for the CDR3: TGTGCCAGCAGGAAAGGGGGCTGGCAAGAGACCCAGTACTTC. Protein: CASRKGGWQETQYF.

The chain carries TRBV19 and TRBJ1-4; the D is unclear. The germline V and J ends were trimmed by 3 bases and 4 bases, with 9 bases remaining between them. Germline lookup yields CDR1 LNHDA and CDR2 SQIVND (reference sequence). The CDR3 loop spans 14 amino acids. The CDR3 loop reads CASSIGGNNEKLFF. The CDR3 bases are TGTGCCAGTAGTATCGGAGGGAATAATGAAAAACTGTTTTTT.

This clone occurred once. This chain links TRBV28 with TRBJ2-5; no clear D gene. CDR1 is MDHEN, CDR2 SYDVKM, per germline. With 1 base removed from V and 1 base from J, the gap between germline ends came to 19 bases. This CDR3 comprises 18 residues. In DNA, the CDR3 is TGTGCCAGCAGTTTATATCGCCTCTCAGAAAGGAGCCAAGAGACCCAGTACTTC. Amino acid sequence: CASSLYRLSERSQETQYF.

The chain is built from TRBV2 and TRBJ2-1, with 14 bases fitting TRBD2. The V segment lost 7 bases and the J segment 9 bases; nucleotides outside the gene matches: 8. Germline V gene sequence: CDR1 SNHLY, CDR2 FYNNEI. The CDR3 loop spans 15 amino acids. Here the CDR3 reads CASTPGLAGGSEQFF. CDR3 DNA sequence: TGTGCCAGCACTCCCGGACTAGCGGGAGGTAGTGAGCAGTTCTTC.

DNA for the CDR3: TGTGCCAGTAGTTTCAGGGAGGCTTCACCCCTCCACTTT. Its protein is CASSFREASPLHF. This chain joins TRBV19 and TRBJ1-6; maybe TRBD1 (5 bases). The germline gives CDR1 LNHDA, CDR2 SQIVND (reference sequence). The CDR3 covers 13 residues. Trimming stripped 5 bases from V and 9 bases from J, with 11 bases between.

V gene TRBV5-1 combines with J gene TRBJ1-5; D uncertain. Germline values: CDR1 SGHRS, CDR2 YFSETQ. This CDR3 is built from 14 residues. Trimming pared 4 bases from V and 6 bases from J, leaving 14 bases between. CDR3 bases: TGCGCCAGCAGCCCGACTAGTGGTTCTCAGCCCCAGCATTTT. Translated: CASSPTSGSQPQHF.

This chain links TRBV18 with TRBJ2-4, with D perhaps TRBD2 (6 bases). The germline CDR1 and CDR2 sequences are KGHSH and LQKENI. This CDR3 spans 13 amino acids. V lost 1 base and J lost 13, with 14 bases in between. The CDR3 DNA is TGTGCCAGCTCACCACAGGAGGCCCTAGCGCAGTACTTC. Its protein is CASSPQEALAQYF.

This clone was seen a single time. The chain uses TRBV24-1 and TRBJ2-1, with 7 bases lining up with TRBD2. Germline CDR1 KGHDR, CDR2 SFDVKD. The CDR3 extends over 16 amino acids. The junction had 12 bases not matched to a gene; V was cut back by 4 bases and J by 7 bases. CDR3 DNA: TGTGCCACCAGTGAAGCTGGCCGGGGCGGGGGAAATGAGCAGTTCTTC. Translation: CATSEAGRGGGNEQFF.

The chain is built from TRBV25-1 and TRBJ1-2; a possible D gene is TRBD1 (6 bases). CDR3 length equals 14 residues. Looked up from germline, CDR1 is MGHDK and CDR2 is SYGVNS. V was shortened by 2 bases and J by 3 bases, with 10 bases between the two germline ends. The CDR3 nucleotides are TGTGCCAGCAGTGAACCGGACAGACACTATGGCTACACCTTC. This encodes CASSEPDRHYGYTF.

Only one count was recorded for this clone. The V gene is TRBV21-1, the J gene TRBJ2-3; TRBD2 was called by the table and not checked on the DNA. TRBV21-1 is reported as a pseudogene. The CDR3 runs 17 residues. Here the CDR3 reads CASSRKKLGIDTDTQYF. CDR3 DNA: TGTGCCAGCAGCCGGAAGAAACTCGGGATTGACACAGATACGCAGTATTTT.

The V gene is TRBV27, the J gene TRBJ2-6; 10 bases fit TRBD1. Germline CDR1 MNHEY, CDR2 SMNVEV (reference sequence). The junction had 5 bases not matched to a gene; V was cut back by 3 bases and J by 0 bases. The CDR3 runs 18 residues. DNA for the CDR3: TGTGCCAGCAGTTTGTGGACAGGGGGAAGCTCTGGGGCCAACGTCCTGACTTTC. Its translation is CASSLWTGGSSGANVLTF.

The chain carries TRBV7-5 and TRBJ2-1; TRBD2, as called in the table, went unchecked against the DNA. TRBV7-5 is classified as a pseudogene. The CDR3 spans 15 residues. CDR3: CAPELISGYYNEQFF. CDR3 sequence (DNA): TGTGCCCCAGAACTCATCAGCGGCTACTACAATGAGCAGTTCTTC.

The V call is TRBV28, the J call TRBJ1-2, with 9 bases identical to TRBD1. Trimming took 6 bases from V and 4 from J; bases not matched to a gene: 6. Germline V gene sequence: CDR1 MDHEN, CDR2 SYDVKM. CDR3 length equals 14 residues. CDR3 loop: CASRGQGGTYGYTF. In DNA, the CDR3 is TGTGCCAGCAGGGGACAGGGCGGAACCTATGGCTACACCTTC.